The rows below give T cell receptor beta chains drawn from one sample of a study of cytomegalovirus exposure and HLA in healthy donors. Generated by immunoSEQ multiplex PCR, the TCRdb table keeps only in-frame clones and is missing some. The sample yields over 110,000 clones, roughly four fifths seen once. The sample was PBMCs. The receptor set was obtained from a woman aged 30 to 39 in good health and CMV-seronegative. Both conserved end residues are part of each CDR3. The D gene is left open where the match is weak.

v_call d_call cdr3_aa
TRBV7-3 - CASSLTPSSYNEQFF
TRBV7-9 TRBD1 CASSSTGGDYGYTF
TRBV5-1 TRBD2 CASSPHLAGRTDTQYF
TRBV18 TRBD2 CASSRLGKAGAPDTQYF
TRBV10-3 - CAISRDSHSYEQYF
TRBV7-2 - CASSFTGLGTEAFF
TRBV19 TRBD1 CASSSTPGGHDYGYTF
TRBV7-3 - CASSLGGSQHYGYTF
TRBV15 TRBD2 CATSRGGGDLHEQYF
TRBV7-2 - CASSLVPQGSLGTQYF
TRBV25-1 TRBD2 CASRTSGGTNEQFF
TRBV6-5 TRBD1 CASSFGTDPMPLHF
TRBV6-1 - CASSAPSDSNTEAFF
TRBV5-1 - CASSFTSIVDTQYF
TRBV5-4 - CASSLTGGNTIYF
TRBV7-2 TRBD1 CASSFGTGLYEQYF
TRBV19 - CASTEVSYNSPLHF
TRBV6-1 TRBD1 CASSLTDRVEGYTF
TRBV7-2 - CASSRRVGGDGYTF
TRBV30 TRBD1 CAWSRRQGAWTEAFF
TRBV6-5 TRBD1 CASSSGGFVGYTEAFF
TRBV18 TRBD2 CASSPNPGGGELFF
TRBV5-5 - CASSLLVNSYNSPLHF
TRBV18 TRBD2 CASTPGGTAYEQYF
TRBV5-1 TRBD1 CASSLRDRQETQYF
TRBV4-1 TRBD1 CASSQGQTQETQYF
TRBV28 TRBD1 CASSLTGSVAEAFF
TRBV18 TRBD1 CASSPGQASSYEQYF
TRBV19 TRBD1 CASSTQRQGAQPQHF
TRBV5-1 - CASSLGANEKLFF
TRBV11-2 TRBD2 CASSLGGSGGAYEQYF
TRBV29-1 TRBD2 CSVERSGGLNPYNEQFF
TRBV6-5 TRBD1 CASSYKRQGHSYEQYF
TRBV9 TRBD1 CASSGRDRLYGYTF
TRBV5-6 TRBD2 CASSYKSSGGYQETQYF
TRBV5-6 TRBD1 CASSIGQGTNTGELFF
TRBV10-2 - CASSEGKSYEQYF
TRBV1 - CTSSRPGQGFLGANVLTF
TRBV18 TRBD1 CASSFTGTGVGYGYTF
TRBV6-6 - CASSSAYQSTYTEAFF
TRBV27 - CASSLSRVGEQYF
TRBV4-3 - CASSQDRGGPQHF
TRBV13 TRBD1 CASSYWMDRGRTNEKLFF
TRBV19 TRBD1 CASSVFLSDRGLGNQPQHF
TRBV5-6 - CASSYSWTENNEQFF
TRBV7-3 TRBD1 CASSLTGLNEQFF
TRBV6-1 - CASRQWTQYF
TRBV5-6 TRBD1 CASSGNRGSNQPQHF
TRBV5-1 - CASSLVGGVNTEAFF
TRBV13 TRBD2 CASSHRLAGEREQYF
TRBV6-5 TRBD1 CASSYGGQGAYEQYF
TRBV11-2 TRBD1 CASSLGDRNTEAFF